A single sample is the source of the 27 T cell receptor beta chains below, sequenced in a study of cytotoxic CD8 clonotypes in ibrutinib-treated CLL. Measured with immunoSEQ multiplex PCR; TCRdb has only the in-frame clones, and not every one. This repertoire shows about 92,000 clones, 77% found once; its top ten account for approximately 23%. The sequencing used PBMCs, collected after 24 months of ibrutinib treatment. The receptors were sampled from a human donor with chronic lymphocytic leukemia.

This chain links TRBV6-1 with TRBJ1-1; D gene uncertain. In germline, CDR1 is MNHNS, CDR2 SASEGT. Trimming pared 6 bases from V and 1 base from J, leaving 9 bases between. The CDR3 spans 13 residues. The DNA of the CDR3 is TGTGCCAGCAGAAAAGACTGGAACACTGAAGCTTTCTTT. Protein product: CASRKDWNTEAFF.

J is TRBJ2-5 and V is TRBV20-1; D gene ambiguous. Trimming left V 6 bases short and J 6 bases short, with 8 bases between. CDR3 length equals 10 residues. Germline loops: CDR1 DFQATT, CDR2 SNEGSKA (reference sequence). The CDR3, as DNA: TGCAGTGCAGAGATGCAGACCCAGTACTTC. Its translation is CSAEMQTQYF.

V gene TRBV7-9 combines with J gene TRBJ2-5; D not resolved. V gave up 5 bases and J gave up 2 bases, with 6 bases separating them. Per the germline V gene, CDR1 is SEHNR and CDR2 is FQNEAQ (reference sequence). The CDR3 is made up of 12 amino acids. The CDR3 loop is CASSGPQETQYF. Written as DNA, the CDR3 is TGTGCCAGCAGCGGTCCACAAGAGACCCAGTACTTC.

The chain combines TRBV7-2 with TRBJ2-5; 11 nucleotides line up with TRBD2. V shed 4 bases and J 1 base; nucleotides not matched to a gene: 5. The CDR3 contains 16 residues. Germline V gene sequence: CDR1 SGHTA, CDR2 FQGNSA. The CDR3 sequence: CASSYKGLAVQETQYF. In DNA, the CDR3 is TGTGCCAGCAGCTACAAGGGACTAGCGGTCCAAGAGACCCAGTACTTC.

This clone was seen only a few times. The rearrangement uses TRBV14 and TRBJ1-2; D is unclear. Germline values: CDR1 SGHDN, CDR2 FVKESK. This CDR3 region has 13 residues. Between the trimmed V and J ends, which lost 1 base and 5 bases, there was a span of 8 bases. CDR3 DNA: TGTGCCAGCAGCCAAGCACCGTCTTATGGCTACACCTTC. This codes for CASSQAPSYGYTF.

This clone was observed a handful of times. This chain connects TRBV19 to TRBJ2-2; 10 bases fit TRBD2. The germline V gene encodes CDR1 LNHDA and CDR2 SQIVND (reference sequence). Germline trimming cut 0 bases from V and 9 bases from J; bases unmatched to any gene: 4. This CDR3 is 15 amino acids long. Here the CDR3 reads CASSIDSGRNWELFF. CDR3 bases: TGTGCCAGTAGTATAGATAGCGGGAGGAACTGGGAGCTGTTTTTT.

The gene calls are TRBV28 and TRBJ2-5; 8 bases align to TRBD1. CDR1 and CDR2 from the germline V gene are MDHEN and SYDVKM. The CDR3 extends over 15 amino acids. With 1 base clipped from V and 4 bases from J, the junction kept 5 bases outside the gene matches. CDR3 residues: CASSLFGQGVETQYF. The CDR3 bases are TGTGCCAGCAGTTTATTCGGACAGGGAGTAGAGACCCAGTACTTC.

V gene TRBV4-3 combines with J gene TRBJ2-7; TRBD2 agrees at 14 bases. The CDR3 is 15 amino acids. V dropped 4 bases and J dropped 3; count of bases not matched to a gene: 2. Germline loops: CDR1 LGHNA, CDR2 YSLEER. In nucleotides, the CDR3 is TGCGCCAGCAGCCGACTAGCGGGGGGGTTCTACGAGCAGTACTTC. This gives the protein CASSRLAGGFYEQYF.

This clone appeared a few times. This chain connects TRBV18 to TRBJ1-3; D call uncertain. This CDR3 is 12 amino acids long. Trimming took off 0 bases at V and 16 bases at J, with 13 bases between the two ends. Germline values: CDR1 KGHSH, CDR2 LQKENI. This chain's CDR3 is CASSPPGTPGYF. The DNA for the CDR3 is TGTGCCAGCTCACCACCGGGCACTCCGGGGTATTTT.

This clone has more than one count but fewer than ten. The chain recombines TRBV5-4 with TRBJ2-1, with a tentative D call TRBD1 (5 bases). The CDR3 sequence is 14 residues long. Trimming stripped 4 bases from V and 3 bases from J, with 11 bases between. Germline V lookup: CDR1 SGHNT, CDR2 YYREEE (reference sequence). The CDR3 sequence is CASSRADIYNEQFF. In DNA, the CDR3 is TGTGCCAGCAGCAGGGCGGACATCTACAATGAGCAGTTCTTC.

This chain connects TRBV7-9 to TRBJ1-2; 7 bases fit TRBD1. Germline CDR1 and CDR2: SEHNR and FQNEAQ (reference sequence). V shed 4 bases, J shed 4 bases, and the junction held 3 bases outside the gene matches. The CDR3 spans 13 residues. Here the CDR3 DNA reads TGTGCCAGCAGCTCCGCAGGGGGCTATGGCTACACCTTC. It translates to CASSSAGGYGYTF.

This rearrangement joins TRBV13 to TRBJ2-1, with 7 bases lining up with TRBD2. The CDR3 totals 16 residues. Germline V CDR1 and CDR2: PRHDT, FYEKMQ (reference sequence). J lost 7 bases, V lost 4 bases, and 13 bases had no gene match. CDR3 region: CASSSFGRMRSNEQFF. The DNA for the CDR3 is TGTGCCAGCAGCTCGTTCGGGAGGATGAGAAGTAATGAGCAGTTCTTC.

The J gene is TRBJ1-2, the V gene TRBV18; D unresolved. Germline CDR1 KGHSH, CDR2 LQKENI. The germline V and J ends were trimmed by 3 bases and 4 bases, with 12 bases remaining between them. The CDR3 has 14 residues. CDR3 sequence (DNA): TGTGCCAGCTCACCCGGAGAATTGGGCTATGGCTACACCTTC. Its translation is CASSPGELGYGYTF.

This sequence joins TRBV7-9 and TRBJ2-2, with 7 positions matching TRBD1. The germline CDR1 and CDR2 sequences are SEHNR and FQNEAQ (reference sequence). The CDR3 runs 17 residues. V was clipped by 3 bases and J by 5 bases; unmatched bases: 12. CDR3 in amino acids: CASSLAPGQLGTGELFF. CDR3 sequence (DNA): TGTGCCAGCAGCTTGGCGCCGGGACAGTTGGGGACCGGGGAGCTGTTTTTT.

The V call is TRBV11-1, the J call TRBJ2-3; D gene unclear. The CDR3 has 13 amino acids. The V gene's germline CDR1 is SGHAT and CDR2 FQDESV (reference sequence). V lost 0 bases, J lost 4 bases, and 5 bases lay in between. CDR3 region: CASSLAGSDTQYF. In nucleotides, the CDR3 is TGTGCCAGCAGCTTAGCAGGTTCAGATACGCAGTATTTT.

This sequence joins TRBV13 and TRBJ1-2; D is unclear. V gave up 3 bases and J gave up 8 bases, with 7 bases separating them. The CDR3 covers 11 residues. From germline, CDR1 is PRHDT and CDR2 FYEKMQ (reference sequence). Here the CDR3 DNA reads TGTGCCAGCAGCTTTCTGGGGGGCTACACCTTC. Its translation is CASSFLGGYTF.

DNA for the CDR3: TGTGCCAGCAGACCTGCCGGCGGGAGGGCTTACGAGCAGTACTTC. This translates into CASRPAGGRAYEQYF. J is TRBJ2-7 and V is TRBV27; 9 bases agree with TRBD2. The CDR3 has 15 amino acids. Germline assignment: CDR1 MNHEY and CDR2 SMNVEV (reference sequence). Trimming took 6 bases from V and 4 from J; bases not matched to a gene: 10.

This clone turned up a few times. The gene calls are TRBV20-1 and TRBJ2-7; D may be TRBD2 (5 bases). Germline lookup yields CDR1 DFQATT and CDR2 SNEGSKA (reference sequence). The CDR3 totals 11 residues. Trimming took 7 bases from V and 2 from J, leaving 9 bases between them. Written as DNA, the CDR3 is TGCAGTGTGCCGGAGGCCTACGAGCAGTACTTC. It is translated as CSVPEAYEQYF.

The chain links TRBV7-2 to TRBJ2-1, with D perhaps TRBD1 (6 bases). Between the trimmed V and J ends, which lost 5 bases and 5 bases, there was a span of 10 bases. The CDR3 is made up of 13 amino acids. CDR1 and CDR2 from the germline V gene are SGHTA and FQGNSA. CDR3: CASSLGQNNEQFF. The CDR3 nucleotides read TGTGCCAGCAGCCTCGGACAGAACAATGAGCAGTTCTTC.

CDR3 bases: TGCGCCAGCACAGTCGGTCGTCTGAGCTACGAGCAGTACTTC. Its translation: CASTVGRLSYEQYF. The chain employs TRBV23-1 and TRBJ2-7; D call uncertain. TRBV23-1 counts as an open reading frame of uncertain function. Trimming cost V 7 bases and J 3 bases, with 16 bases left between them. This CDR3 is built from 14 residues.

The chain couples TRBV7-8 to TRBJ1-1; 8 bases align to TRBD1. With V trimmed by 5 bases and J by 2 bases, 7 bases remained unmatched. CDR1 and CDR2 from the germline V gene are SGHVS and FQNEAQ. There are 15 residues in the CDR3. This CDR3 reads CASSAQGAGNTEAFF. CDR3 bases: TGTGCCAGCAGCGCGCAGGGGGCGGGAAACACTGAAGCTTTCTTT.

This chain joins TRBV18 and TRBJ2-7, with 7 bases matching TRBD1. Germline V gene sequence: CDR1 KGHSH, CDR2 LQKENI. Trimming cost V 5 bases and J 0 bases; bases outside gene matches: 10. The CDR3 is 16 residues long. As DNA, the CDR3 is TGTGCCAGCTCAGCCCCTGAACAGGGGAACTCCTACGAGCAGTACTTC. Translation: CASSAPEQGNSYEQYF.

V usage is TRBV7-2 and J usage is TRBJ2-1; 7 bases line up with TRBD2. Per germline, CDR1 SGHTA and CDR2 FQGNSA. Trimming cost V 5 bases and J 9 bases; bases outside gene matches: 7. The CDR3 contains 13 residues. CDR3 DNA: TGTGCCAGCAGCCTGACTAGCCTTGGTGAGCAGTTCTTC. It specifies CASSLTSLGEQFF.

This clone was seen only once. The chain is built from TRBV11-2 and TRBJ2-3, with 11 bases matching TRBD2. Germline V lookup: CDR1 SGHAT, CDR2 FQNNGV. V trimming: 5 bases; J trimming: 0 bases; junction bases outside the gene matches: 4. The CDR3 covers 16 residues. Here the CDR3 DNA reads TGTGCCAGCAGCGCCCGACTAGCGGGGAGCACAGATACGCAGTATTTT. It codes for CASSARLAGSTDTQYF.

This clone was seen only a few times. The chain combines TRBV7-3 with TRBJ2-1, with 7 bases aligning to TRBD2. Germline V lookup: CDR1 SGHTA, CDR2 FQGTGA. V trimming: 3 bases; J trimming: 3 bases; junction bases outside the gene matches: 5. The CDR3 spans 15 residues. CDR3 bases: TGTGCCAGCAGCTTCCCCGGGACTAACTACAATGAGCAGTTCTTC. Encoded protein: CASSFPGTNYNEQFF.

The CDR3 spells CASSFDSKAYQPQHF. The CDR3 nucleotides are TGTGCCAGCAGCTTTGACTCCAAGGCCTATCAGCCCCAGCATTTT. This chain links TRBV7-8 with TRBJ1-5; D remains unclear. CDR1 is SGHVS and CDR2 is FQNEAQ in the germline V gene. V lost 3 bases and J lost 5, with 14 bases in between. This CDR3 has 15 residues.

The chain employs TRBV28 and TRBJ2-5; no clear D gene. The V gene lost 8 bases and the J gene lost 5 bases, with 15 bases spanning the gap. Germline CDR1 and CDR2: MDHEN and SYDVKM. There are 13 residues in the CDR3. As DNA, the CDR3 is TGTGCCAGCTCCAGGAGATCCTGGGAGACCCAGTACTTC. Protein sequence: CASSRRSWETQYF.